The rows below give T cell receptor beta chains drawn from one sample of a study of T cells in Graves' hyperthyroidism and ophthalmopathy. One entry per CDR3 protein results from TCRdb running MiXCR on the multiplex PCR reads. Of roughly 660,000 distinct CDR3 sequences listed, 17% are singletons. Sample: blood. The receptors come from a man aged 45-65 years with Graves' hyperthyroidism. CDR3s include the opening cysteine and the closing phenylalanine or tryptophan. The D gene is left open where the match is weak. Clone size appears in some rows only: once, few, many, or a class for an expanded clone.

clone size: many
V gene: TRBV30
J gene: TRBJ1-1
D gene: NA
CDR3 DNA: TGTGCCTGGAGTGTATGGGGGGCAGGGACTGAAGCTTTCTTT
CDR3 protein: CAWSVWGAGTEAFF

clone size: many
V gene: TRBV7-2
J gene: TRBJ2-2
D gene: NA
CDR3 DNA: TGTGCCAGCAGCTTAGATTATCGAGAAGCTGCGAACACCGGGGAGCTGTTTTTT
CDR3 protein: CASSLDYREAANTGELFF

clone size: many
V gene: TRBV30
J gene: TRBJ2-1
D gene: NA
CDR3 DNA: TGTGCCTGGTACCGGGACGCGAACAATGAGCAGTTCTTC
CDR3 protein: CAWYRDANNEQFF

clone size: NA
V gene: TRBV19
J gene: TRBJ1-3
D gene: NA
CDR3 DNA: TGTGCTGCGGACGGCGCTGGAAACACCATATATTTT
CDR3 protein: CAADGAGNTIYF

clone size: many
V gene: TRBV7-2
J gene: TRBJ2-3
D gene: TRBD1
CDR3 DNA: TGTGCCAGCAGCGAGGACAGGGATAGGCTAGATACGCAGTATTTT
CDR3 protein: CASSEDRDRLDTQYF

clone size: NA
V gene: TRBV6-2/TRBV6-3
J gene: TRBJ2-1
D gene: NA
CDR3 DNA: TGTGCCAGCAGAACCTCAATGAATGAGCAGTTCTTC
CDR3 protein: CASRTSMNEQFF

clone size: NA
V gene: TRBV2
J gene: TRBJ2-1
D gene: TRBD1
CDR3 DNA: TGTGCCAGCAGTGAAGACAGGGGTTGGTACAATGAGCAGTTCTTC
CDR3 protein: CASSEDRGWYNEQFF

clone size: many
V gene: TRBV9
J gene: TRBJ2-2
D gene: NA
CDR3 DNA: TGTGCCAGTGAGGGAGGGGGCACCGGGGAGCTGTTTTTT
CDR3 protein: CASEGGGTGELFF

clone size: NA
V gene: TRBV5-4
J gene: TRBJ1-1
D gene: NA
CDR3 DNA: TGTGCCAGCAGCTTGATGGGTGGGAGGGGGAACACTGAAGCTTTCTTT
CDR3 protein: CASSLMGGRGNTEAFF

clone size: many
V gene: TRBV2
J gene: TRBJ1-1
D gene: NA
CDR3 DNA: TGTGCCAGCAGTGACCTAGCAGCTTTCTTT
CDR3 protein: CASSDLAAFF

clone size: many
V gene: TRBV28
J gene: TRBJ1-2
D gene: NA
CDR3 DNA: TGTGCCAGCAGTTCCCCGGGTCTAGCTAACTATGGCTACACCTTC
CDR3 protein: CASSSPGLANYGYTF

clone size: many
V gene: TRBV18
J gene: TRBJ2-1
D gene: NA
CDR3 DNA: TGTGCCAGCACTAAGGACAGCTCCTACAATGAGCAGTTCTTC
CDR3 protein: CASTKDSSYNEQFF

clone size: NA
V gene: TRBV9
J gene: TRBJ2-1
D gene: TRBD2
CDR3 DNA: TGTGCCAGCAGTTCTAGCGGGAGGGGTGTTGGCAATGAGCAGTTCTTC
CDR3 protein: CASSSSGRGVGNEQFF

clone size: many
V gene: TRBV2
J gene: TRBJ2-1
D gene: NA
CDR3 DNA: TGTGCCAGCAGGGGCCACAGATCCCAGGGTGAGCAGTTCTTC
CDR3 protein: CASRGHRSQGEQFF

clone size: NA
V gene: TRBV9
J gene: TRBJ1-6
D gene: NA
CDR3 DNA: TGTGCCAGCAGCGACGGACGCGGGGTGGGTTCACCCCTCCACTTT
CDR3 protein: CASSDGRGVGSPLHF

clone size: many
V gene: TRBV30
J gene: TRBJ1-2
D gene: NA
CDR3 DNA: TGTGCCTGGAGTGGGGGGAGTTGGACTGGCTACACCTTC
CDR3 protein: CAWSGGSWTGYTF

clone size: few
V gene: TRBV6-2/TRBV6-3
J gene: TRBJ2-5
D gene: NA
CDR3 DNA: TGTGCCAGCAGGGCGACAGTACTTCAAGAGACCCAGTACTTC
CDR3 protein: CASRATVLQETQYF